This T cell receptor (beta chain) was sequenced for a study of blood T cell repertoires in COVID-19. Clones were sequenced by immunoSEQ multiplex PCR, and TCRdb holds only the in-frame ones, with some missing. The sample shows approximately 230,000 clones, roughly 82% of them seen only once. This clone was seen more than once but under ten times. The sample was peripheral blood. This TCR was sampled from a woman over 75 with active or convalescent COVID-19.

The CDR3 DNA sequence: TGCGCCAGCAGCTTGAAACGACCCGGCAGGGAAAAAACCTACGAGCAGTACTTC. Its protein is CASSLKRPGREKTYEQYF. The gene calls are TRBV5-1 and TRBJ2-7; tentatively, D is TRBD1 (5 bases). The V end was cut by 1 base, the J end by 2 bases, with 22 bases between. The CDR3 runs to 18 residues. Germline V gene data show CDR1 as SGHRS and CDR2 as YFSETQ.